The 32 T cell receptor beta chains reported below all come from one sample, sequenced in a study of patients and donors after allogeneic stem cell transplantation. From the RT-PCR reads, TCRdb called clonotypes with MiXCR, one entry per CDR3 protein. This sample carries 70,000 or so distinct CDR3 sequences, 26% of them seen once, and the ten largest clones take approximately 25%. Material for sequencing was blood, either unsorted or a sorted T cell fraction (not recorded which). All receptors come from a human donor who was either an allogeneic HSCT recipient or a stem cell or donor lymphocyte infusion donor (not recorded which). It is not recorded whose cells these are; they may come from a transplant donor.

The rearrangement links TRBV5-1 to TRBJ2-1; 8 bases agree with TRBD1. The CDR3 totals 14 residues. J was trimmed by 6 bases and V by 0 bases; bases with no gene match: 2. Germline V gene lookup returns CDR1 SGHRS and CDR2 YFSETQ. The CDR3 sequence: CASSLGRGLNEQFF. The CDR3 region has the DNA TGCGCCAGCAGCTTGGGCAGGGGGCTCAATGAGCAGTTCTTC.

The chain uses TRBV29-1 and TRBJ2-7, with D tentatively TRBD2 (6 bases). The V gene lost 8 bases and the J gene lost 0 bases, with 11 bases spanning the gap. CDR1 is SQVTM and CDR2 is ANQGSEA in the germline V gene. This CDR3 comprises 12 residues. CDR3 amino acids: CSTSSDSYEQYF. Written as DNA, the CDR3 is TGCAGCACCTCTAGCGACTCCTACGAGCAGTACTTC.

Comment on this clonotype: The junction departs from the called germline gene at one end, perhaps through a read error. The chain carries TRBV27 and TRBJ2-1, with 8 bases that match TRBD2. CDR1 and CDR2 (germline): MNHEY, SMNVEV (reference sequence). The CDR3 is 16 amino acids. This CDR3 reads CASSFPSGGSYNEQFF. CDR3 bases: TGTGCCAGCAGTTTTCCAAGCGGGGGCTCCTATAATGAGCAGTTCTTC.

The V and J genes are TRBV12-3 or TRBV12-4 and TRBJ1-5; no clear D. The CDR3 contains 13 residues. The V end was cut by 5 bases, the J end by 4 bases, with 9 bases between. CDR3 in amino acids: CASSPSRNQPQHF. DNA for the CDR3: TGTGCCAGCAGTCCCAGCCGTAATCAGCCCCAGCATTTT.

The chain combines TRBV5-1 with TRBJ2-4, with TRBD1 matching 11 bases. Per the germline V gene, CDR1 is SGHRS and CDR2 is YFSETQ. J gave up 1 base and V 0 bases, and 9 bases lay outside the gene matches. CDR3 size: 19 residues. The CDR3 sequence is CASSLVGQGASKAKNIQYF. CDR3 sequence (DNA): TGCGCCAGCAGCTTGGTAGGACAGGGGGCCTCGAAGGCCAAAAACATTCAGTACTTC.

This clonotype was observed a few times. This chain uses TRBV5-1 with TRBJ1-1; no definite D call. The V and J ends lost 2 bases and 5 bases respectively, with 10 bases between them. The germline gives CDR1 SGHRS, CDR2 YFSETQ. There are 13 residues in the CDR3. CDR3 loop: CASSFFPGTEAFF. The CDR3 region has the DNA TGCGCCAGCAGCTTCTTCCCGGGTACTGAAGCTTTCTTT.

There are a few counts of this clonotype. The chain carries TRBV4-1 and TRBJ2-5, with D unclear. The V end was cut by 0 bases, the J end by 4 bases, with 9 bases between. Germline V CDR1 and CDR2: MGHRA, YSYEKL. The CDR3 extends over 14 amino acids. CDR3 bases: TGCGCCAGCAGCCAAGAAGAGGTTCGAGAGACCCAGTACTTC. Protein product: CASSQEEVRETQYF.

J is TRBJ2-7 and V is TRBV5-1; a possible D gene is TRBD1 (6 bases). V lost 4 bases and J 0 bases, leaving 11 bases between the germline ends. The CDR3 runs 14 residues. From germline, CDR1 is SGHRS and CDR2 YFSETQ. CDR3 in amino acids: CASSLGANSYEQYF. CDR3 DNA sequence: TGCGCCAGCAGCCTGGGGGCGAACTCCTACGAGCAGTACTTC.

This clonotype turned up a few times. The chain has TRBV12-3 or TRBV12-4 and TRBJ1-2; D is unresolved. The CDR3 totals 14 residues. Between the trimmed V and J ends, which lost 4 bases and 8 bases, there was a span of 17 bases. The CDR3 here is CASSSSGFPLGYTF. The CDR3 DNA is TGTGCCAGCAGTTCCTCCGGGTTCCCGCTGGGCTACACCTTC.

This clonotype occurred a few times. This chain joins TRBV5-1 and TRBJ1-1; D remains unclear. V was cut by 8 bases and J by 0 bases, with 11 bases left in between. From germline, CDR1 is SGHRS and CDR2 YFSETQ. The CDR3 runs 13 residues. CDR3: CASGKEVNTEAFF. The CDR3, as DNA: TGCGCCAGTGGGAAGGAAGTGAACACTGAAGCTTTCTTT.

This clonotype was seen more than once but under ten times. The V gene is TRBV12-3 or TRBV12-4, the J gene TRBJ1-2; D is ambiguous. V was pared by 2 bases and J by 2 bases, with 9 bases between. This CDR3 has 14 residues. CDR3 protein: CASSLFADNYGYTF. CDR3 coding DNA: TGTGCCAGCAGTTTATTTGCGGACAACTATGGCTACACCTTC.

This clonotype was counted only a few times. The chain combines TRBV12-3 or TRBV12-4 with TRBJ1-1; tentative D call: TRBD1 (5 bases). The CDR3 consists of 13 residues. Between the trimmed V and J ends, which lost 3 bases and 7 bases, there was a span of 12 bases. This CDR3 is CASSLGRVGEAFF. In nucleotides, the CDR3 is TGTGCCAGCAGTTTGGGCAGGGTCGGTGAAGCTTTCTTT.

The V and J genes are TRBV20-1 and TRBJ2-1, with TRBD2 matching 11 bases. Per the germline V gene, CDR1 is DFQATT and CDR2 is SNEGSKA (reference sequence). The V and J ends lost 0 bases and 0 bases, in that order; junction bases with no gene match: 4. The CDR3 runs to 17 residues. CDR3 protein: CSARDLTSGSSYNEQFF. CDR3 coding DNA: TGCAGTGCTAGAGATCTTACTAGCGGGAGCTCCTACAATGAGCAGTTCTTC.

This clonotype was counted a few times. The rearrangement uses TRBV7-8 and TRBJ1-4; 8 bases are shared with TRBD1. Trimming at V came to 4 bases and at J to 3 bases, leaving 10 bases not matched to a gene. This CDR3 comprises 17 residues. Germline V gene sequence: CDR1 SGHVS, CDR2 FQNEAQ. The CDR3 here is CASSWRGAGGSNEKLFF. CDR3 DNA: TGTGCCAGCAGCTGGAGGGGGGCAGGGGGCTCTAATGAAAAACTGTTTTTT.

The rearrangement uses TRBV7-2 and TRBJ2-7; 9 bases align to TRBD2. The CDR3 is 12 residues long. The J segment lost 12 bases and the V segment lost 5 bases, leaving 8 bases of the junction unmatched. From germline, CDR1 is SGHTA and CDR2 FQGNSA. CDR3 coding DNA: TGTGCCAGCAGCCCCTGCGGGGGGGGCCCGTACTTC. It translates to CASSPCGGGPYF.

The chain is built from TRBV29-1 and TRBJ2-5; 11 positions agree with TRBD2. V trimming: 5 bases; J trimming: 2 bases; junction bases outside the gene matches: 7. The CDR3 covers 15 residues. Germline CDR1 SQVTM, CDR2 ANQGSEA. CDR3 region: CSVHVRLAGQETQYF. Written as DNA, the CDR3 is TGCAGCGTTCATGTCCGACTAGCGGGACAAGAGACCCAGTACTTC.

CDR3 sequence (DNA): TGCGCCAGCAGCTTGGAAACGCGCCCTAGCTATGGCTACACCTTC. Protein: CASSLETRPSYGYTF. J is TRBJ1-2 and V is TRBV5-1, with unresolved D. V shed 0 bases and J shed 4 bases, with 13 bases lying between them. CDR1 SGHRS and CDR2 YFSETQ come from the germline V gene. The CDR3 loop spans 15 amino acids.

V usage is TRBV4-1 and J usage is TRBJ1-1; D gene uncertain. With 6 bases removed from V and 0 bases from J, the gap between germline ends came to 5 bases. Looked up from germline, CDR1 is MGHRA and CDR2 is YSYEKL. The CDR3 is 12 amino acids. CDR3 nucleotide sequence: TGCGCCAGCAGTCATATGAACACTGAAGCTTTCTTT. Amino acids: CASSHMNTEAFF.

J is TRBJ1-2 and V is TRBV12-3 or TRBV12-4; 9 bases line up with TRBD1. This CDR3 comprises 13 residues. Trimming cost V 4 bases and J 5 bases; bases outside gene matches: 2. CDR3 bases: TGTGCCAGCAGTTCGACAGGGGGATATGGCTACACCTTC. Translated: CASSSTGGYGYTF.

The chain employs TRBV11-2 and TRBJ1-2, with D unclear. From germline, CDR1 is SGHAT and CDR2 FQNNGV. CDR3 length: 13 residues. V gave up 6 bases and J gave up 4 bases, with 12 bases separating them. CDR3 residues: CASRPIGGYGYTF. DNA of the CDR3: TGTGCCAGCAGACCTATTGGAGGCTATGGCTACACCTTC.

This chain joins TRBV20-1 and TRBJ2-2; 8 positions agree with TRBD2. V shed 3 bases and J 1 base; nucleotides not matched to a gene: 4. Germline loops: CDR1 DFQATT, CDR2 SNEGSKA (reference sequence). CDR3 length: 15 amino acids. The CDR3, as DNA: TGCAGTGCTAGGAGAGCGGGGGTGAACACCGGGGAGCTGTTTTTT. This codes for CSARRAGVNTGELFF.

CDR3 in amino acids: CASSSGWRNEQFF. CDR3 nucleotides: TGTGCCAGCAGCTCCGGATGGCGGAATGAGCAGTTCTTC. The rearrangement uses TRBV7-8 and TRBJ2-1, with D unclear. The CDR3 consists of 13 residues. The germline V gene has CDR1 SGHVS and CDR2 FQNEAQ. Trimming removed 4 bases at V and 7 bases at J, with 11 bases between.

The rearrangement joins TRBV10-3 to TRBJ2-1, with D possibly being TRBD2 (6 bases). Germline lookup yields CDR1 ENHRY and CDR2 SYGVKD. The CDR3 loop spans 14 amino acids. Trimming took 3 bases from V and 5 from J, leaving 11 bases between them. This CDR3 reads CAISERRLDNEQFF. The CDR3 DNA is TGTGCCATCAGTGAAAGGAGACTAGACAATGAGCAGTTCTTC.

The chain carries TRBV6-2 or TRBV6-3 and TRBJ2-7, with D perhaps matching TRBD2 (5 bases). Trimming removed 5 bases at V and 3 bases at J, with 14 bases between. CDR1 and CDR2 (germline): MNHEY, SVGEGT. The CDR3 spans 14 residues. The CDR3 DNA reads as TGTGCCAGCAGTGACCGCTTGCGGGTCTACGAGCAGTACTTC. Translation gives CASSDRLRVYEQYF.

This clonotype was seen only a few times. This chain links TRBV7-9 with TRBJ1-1; maybe TRBD1 (6 bases). This CDR3 is built from 15 residues. Trimming removed 5 bases at V and 1 base at J, with 14 bases between. Germline V CDR1 and CDR2: SEHNR, FQNEAQ (reference sequence). CDR3 nucleotides: TGTGCCAGCAGCCCACACAGGGCAGGGAACACTGAAGCTTTCTTT. Translating gives CASSPHRAGNTEAFF.

This chain links TRBV2 with TRBJ1-2, with D maybe TRBD1 (6 bases). This CDR3 spans 12 amino acids. Trimming cost V 4 bases and J 6 bases, with 9 bases left between them. CDR1 SNHLY and CDR2 FYNNEI come from the germline V gene. Written as DNA, the CDR3 is TGTGCCAGCAGTGCAGGGGTAGATGGCTACACCTTC. Translated: CASSAGVDGYTF. Full variable domain (missing parts from reference TRBV2 and TRBJ1-2): EPEVTQTPSHQVTQMGQEVILRCVPISNHLYFYWYRQILGQKVEFLVSFYNNEISEKSEIFDDQFSVERPDGSNFTLKIRSTKLEDSAMYFCASSAGVDGYTFGSGTRLTVV.

The V gene is TRBV6-5, the J gene TRBJ1-1; D is perhaps TRBD1 (5 bases). This CDR3 spans 13 amino acids. The germline V gene has CDR1 MNHEY and CDR2 SVGAGI. The ends were cut back, 7 bases at V and 1 base at J, with 10 bases in the middle. CDR3 protein: CASTRGENTEAFF. For the CDR3, the DNA is TGTGCCAGCACCCGGGGGGAGAACACTGAAGCTTTCTTT.

The V and J genes are TRBV12-3 or TRBV12-4 and TRBJ2-1, with D unresolved. The V and J ends lost 5 bases and 0 bases respectively, with 8 bases between them. The CDR3 sequence is 14 residues long. CDR3 region: CASSEHSSYNEQFF. The DNA of the CDR3 is TGTGCCAGCAGTGAACACAGCTCCTACAATGAGCAGTTCTTC.

This clonotype was seen more than once but under ten times. The chain has TRBV4-1 and TRBJ1-2; D gene uncertain. CDR3 length: 14 residues. V was shortened by 0 bases and J by 0 bases, with 5 bases between the two germline ends. In germline, CDR1 is MGHRA, CDR2 YSYEKL. The CDR3 sequence is CASSQEIANYGYTF. Here the CDR3 DNA reads TGCGCCAGCAGCCAAGAAATAGCTAACTATGGCTACACCTTC.

V gene TRBV20-1 combines with J gene TRBJ2-3, with TRBD1 identical over 7 bases. The CDR3 has 18 residues. In germline, CDR1 is DFQATT, CDR2 SNEGSKA (reference sequence). V trimming: 0 bases; J trimming: 2 bases; junction bases outside the gene matches: 14. The CDR3 DNA reads TGCAGTGCTAGAGATCCCTCACATGCAGGGGGTTACACAGATACGCAGTATTTT. Amino acids: CSARDPSHAGGYTDTQYF.

The chain recombines TRBV20-1 with TRBJ1-1; unclear D gene. V lost 2 bases to trimming and J lost 1 base, with 8 bases between them. This CDR3 is 13 amino acids long. Germline V gene data show CDR1 as DFQATT and CDR2 as SNEGSKA (reference sequence). Here the CDR3 DNA reads TGCAGTGCTAGAAGGACCAGGAACACTGAAGCTTTCTTT. Protein: CSARRTRNTEAFF.

The CDR3 DNA sequence: TGTGCCAGCAGCTTAAGAGGGTCGGGCGGAAGAGACAATGAGCAGTTCTTC. It yields the protein CASSLRGSGGRDNEQFF. V is TRBV7-3 and J is TRBJ2-1; weak D call: TRBD2 (5 bases). Trimming stripped 1 base from V and 5 bases from J, with 18 bases between. Looked up from germline, CDR1 is SGHTA and CDR2 is FQGTGA. There are 17 residues in the CDR3. Using reference TRBV7-3 and TRBJ2-1 for the parts outside the CDR3, the full variable domain is GAGVSQTPSNKVTEKGKYVELRCDPISGHTALYWYRQSLGQGPEFLIYFQGTGAADDSGLPNDRFFAVRPEGSVSTLKIQRTERGDSAVYLCASSLRGSGGRDNEQFFGPGTRLTVL.